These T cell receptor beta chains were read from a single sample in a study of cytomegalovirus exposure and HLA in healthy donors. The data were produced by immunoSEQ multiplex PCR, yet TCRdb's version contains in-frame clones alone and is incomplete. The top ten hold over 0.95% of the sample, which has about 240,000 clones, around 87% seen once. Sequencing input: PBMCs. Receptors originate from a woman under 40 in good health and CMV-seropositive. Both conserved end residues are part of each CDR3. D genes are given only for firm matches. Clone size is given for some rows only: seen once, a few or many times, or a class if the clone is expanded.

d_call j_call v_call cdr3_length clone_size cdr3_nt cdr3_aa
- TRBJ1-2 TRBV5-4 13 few TGTGCCAGCAGCTTGCCCCGGGACTATGGCTACACCTTC CASSLPRDYGYTF
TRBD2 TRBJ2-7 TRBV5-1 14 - TGCGCCAGCAGCTTCGGGGCGGGGGAAGGCGAGCAGTACTTC CASSFGAGEGEQYF
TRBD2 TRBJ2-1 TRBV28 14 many TGTGCCAGCAGTCGGACTAGCGCCTACAATGAGCAGTTCTTC CASSRTSAYNEQFF
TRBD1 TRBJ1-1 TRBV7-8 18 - TGTGCCAGCAGCTTAGAGGGACAGGGGGCAGGAAGGGTCACTGAAGCTTTCTTT CASSLEGQGAGRVTEAFF
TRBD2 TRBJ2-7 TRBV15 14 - TGTGCCACCAGCAGTACGAGGGAGGGAATCGAGCAGTACTTC CATSSTREGIEQYF
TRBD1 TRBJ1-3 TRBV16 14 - TGTGCCAGCAGCCCCGGGACAGTTGGAAACACCATATATTTT CASSPGTVGNTIYF
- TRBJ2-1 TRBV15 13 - TGTGCCACCAGCGGGGCGAGTCCCAATGAGCAGTTCTTC CATSGASPNEQFF
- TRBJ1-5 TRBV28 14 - TGTGCCAGCAGTCCTGGGGGGAGCAATCAGCCCCAGCATTTT CASSPGGSNQPQHF
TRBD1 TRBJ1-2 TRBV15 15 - TGTGCCACCAGCAGCCGACAGGGCAAGAACTATGGCTACACCTTC CATSSRQGKNYGYTF
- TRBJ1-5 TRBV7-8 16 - TGTGCCAGCAGCTTAGCCTACGGGTATAGCAATCAGCCCCAGCATTTT CASSLAYGYSNQPQHF
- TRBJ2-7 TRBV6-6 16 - TGTGCCAGCAGCCTGGCTGGGCCCCCCGTCACCTACGAGCAGTACTTC CASSLAGPPVTYEQYF
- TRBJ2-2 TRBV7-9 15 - TGTGCCAGCAGCTACCTTGGGGGGGCAACCGGGGAGCTGTTTTTT CASSYLGGATGELFF
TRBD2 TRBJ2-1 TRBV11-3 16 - TGTGCCAGCAGCCTTTGGACTAGCGAAAGTTCCAATGAGCAGTTCTTC CASSLWTSESSNEQFF
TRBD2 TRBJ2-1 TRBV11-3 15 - TGTGCCAGCAGCGCAGCGGGACTGGGCGGTGAGGAGCAGTTCTTC CASSAAGLGGEEQFF
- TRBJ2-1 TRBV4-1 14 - TGCGCCAGCAGCCATGCGGGACCCAAGGATGAGCAGTTCTTC CASSHAGPKDEQFF
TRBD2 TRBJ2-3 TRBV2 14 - TGTGCCAGCACGCGCGGGAGAGACACAGATACGCAGTATTTT CASTRGRDTDTQYF
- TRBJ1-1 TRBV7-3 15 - TGTGCCAGCAGCTTAACCGGGCAGGGCGCCACTGAAGCTTTCTTT CASSLTGQGATEAFF
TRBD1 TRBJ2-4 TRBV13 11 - TGTGCCAGCAGCCTGACAGGGAATCAGTACTTC CASSLTGNQYF
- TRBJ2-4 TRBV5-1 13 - TGCGCCAGCAGCTTGGCTGGGAGAAGCATTCAGTACTTC CASSLAGRSIQYF
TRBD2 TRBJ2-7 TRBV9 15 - TGTGCCAGCAGCGTAGGACTAGCGGGAGACTACGAGCAGTACTTC CASSVGLAGDYEQYF
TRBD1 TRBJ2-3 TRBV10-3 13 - TGTGCCATCGTGGGACAGGGCACAGATACGCAGTATTTT CAIVGQGTDTQYF
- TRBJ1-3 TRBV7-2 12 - TGTGCCAGCAGCTCATCACTCGGGACCATATATTTT CASSSSLGTIYF
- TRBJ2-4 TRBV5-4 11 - TGTGCCAGCAGAAACCAGGGAATTCAGTACTTC CASRNQGIQYF
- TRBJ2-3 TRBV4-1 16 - TGCGCCAGCAGCAGGGTGTCAGGGGTGACCACAGATACGCAGTATTTT CASSRVSGVTTDTQYF
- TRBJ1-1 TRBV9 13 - TGTGCCAGCAGCCCTCGGGTTGAGACTGAAGCTTTCTTT CASSPRVETEAFF
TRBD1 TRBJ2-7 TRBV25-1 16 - TGTGCCAGCACATCAAGAGCCGGGACAGAAGACTACGAGCAGTACTTC CASTSRAGTEDYEQYF
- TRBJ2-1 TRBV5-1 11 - TGCGCCAGCAGCTCGGGGAATGAGCAGTTCTTC CASSSGNEQFF
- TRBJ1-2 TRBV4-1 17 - TGCGCCAGCAGCCAACTCATCAGGACAGTGGGCCCCTATGGCTACACCTTC CASSQLIRTVGPYGYTF
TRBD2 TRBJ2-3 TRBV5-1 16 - TGCGCCAGCAGCTTGCCCCTAGCGGGAGGAAGGGATACGCAGTATTTT CASSLPLAGGRDTQYF
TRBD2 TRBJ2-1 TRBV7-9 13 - TGTGCCAGCAGCTTAGCTCTAGCGGGGGAGCAGTTCTTC CASSLALAGEQFF
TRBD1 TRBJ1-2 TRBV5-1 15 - TGCGCCAGCAGCTCCTCGGGGACAGCTAACTATGGCTACACCTTC CASSSSGTANYGYTF
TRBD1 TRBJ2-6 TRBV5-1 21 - TGCGCCAGCAGCATTTCCCTACAGGGGGTCCCAACATCCTCTGGGGCCAACGTCCTGACTTTC CASSISLQGVPTSSGANVLTF
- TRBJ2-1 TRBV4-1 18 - TGCGCCAGCAGCCAAGATAGGGGCCTAGCAGGGGCATTCAATGAGCAGTTCTTC CASSQDRGLAGAFNEQFF
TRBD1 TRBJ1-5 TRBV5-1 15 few TGCGCCAGCAGCATCGATGGACAGGGCAATCAGCCCCAGCATTTT CASSIDGQGNQPQHF
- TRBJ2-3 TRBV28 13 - TGTGCCAGCAGCTTTAGTATCTCAGATACGCAGTATTTT CASSFSISDTQYF
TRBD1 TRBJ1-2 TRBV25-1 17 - TGTGCCAGCAGTGAGTTTATAGGACAGGTGGACGGGAGAGGCTACACCTTC CASSEFIGQVDGRGYTF
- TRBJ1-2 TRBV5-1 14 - TGCGCCAGCAGCTTGGAGCAGGGAAACTATGGCTACACCTTC CASSLEQGNYGYTF
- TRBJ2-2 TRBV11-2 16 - TGTGCCAGCAGTCGACAGTTTTCTACGAACACCGGGGAGCTGTTTTTT CASSRQFSTNTGELFF
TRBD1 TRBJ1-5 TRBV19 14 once TGTGCCAGTAGTGTCCGGGACAGTGATCAGCCCCAGCATTTT CASSVRDSDQPQHF
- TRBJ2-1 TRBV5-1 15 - TGCGCCAGCAGCCTACTAGACGCCTCCTACAATGAGCAGTTCTTC CASSLLDASYNEQFF
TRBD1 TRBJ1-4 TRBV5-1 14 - TGCGCCAGCAGGTTAGGGGACAGCAATGAAAAACTGTTTTTT CASRLGDSNEKLFF
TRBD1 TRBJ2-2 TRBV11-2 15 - TGTGCCAGCAGCTCCGGGACAGGGGGTTCCGGGGAGCTGTTTTTT CASSSGTGGSGELFF
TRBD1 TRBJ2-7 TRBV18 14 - TGTGCCAGCTCAGGAGGGACAGGGGCAGTGGAGCAGTACTTC CASSGGTGAVEQYF
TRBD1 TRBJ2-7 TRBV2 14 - TGTGCCAGCAGTCCGGGACAGGGGAACGACGAGCAGTACTTC CASSPGQGNDEQYF
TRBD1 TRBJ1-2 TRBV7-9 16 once TGTGCCAGCACCTTCTCCCGGACAGGGAATGGGTATGGCTACACCTTC CASTFSRTGNGYGYTF
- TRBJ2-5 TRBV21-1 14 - TGTGCCAGCAGCAAAGCAACAGCAGGCGAGACCCAGTACTTC CASSKATAGETQYF
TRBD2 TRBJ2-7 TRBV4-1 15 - TGCGCCAGCAGCCCAACAACTAGCGGGAGCTACGAGCAGTACTTC CASSPTTSGSYEQYF
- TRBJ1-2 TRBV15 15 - TGTGCCACCAGCAGAGAGTTTGACAGCCGCTATGGCTACACCTTC CATSREFDSRYGYTF
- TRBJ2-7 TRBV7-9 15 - TGTGCCAGCAGCTTAGAAAGTGATCCAACAAGCGAGCAGTACTTC CASSLESDPTSEQYF
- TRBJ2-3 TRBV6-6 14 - TGTGCCAGCAGAGAACAGGGAAGGACAGATACGCAGTATTTT CASREQGRTDTQYF
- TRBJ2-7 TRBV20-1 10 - TGCAGTGCTAGCTTTTACGAGCAGTACTTC CSASFYEQYF
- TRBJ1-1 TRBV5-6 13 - TGTGCCAGCACTCGACATTTGAACACTGAAGCTTTCTTT CASTRHLNTEAFF
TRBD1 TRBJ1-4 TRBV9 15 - TGTGCCAGCAGCGTAGGACAGGGGATGATTGAAAAACTGTTTTTT CASSVGQGMIEKLFF
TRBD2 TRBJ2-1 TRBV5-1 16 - TGCGCCAGCAGCTTATTGCTAGCGGGGCGTCTCAATGAGCAGTTCTTC CASSLLLAGRLNEQFF
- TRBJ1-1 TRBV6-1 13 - TGTGCCAGCAGTGAAGCTTGGACAATTGAAGCTTTCTTT CASSEAWTIEAFF
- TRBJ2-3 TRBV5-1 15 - TGCGCCAGCAGCTTTAGGGGGTATGAAACAGATACGCAGTATTTT CASSFRGYETDTQYF
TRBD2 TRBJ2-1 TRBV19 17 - TGTGCCAGTAGTGATTTCGGCGGGAGGCATCCCTACAATGAGCAGTTCTTC CASSDFGGRHPYNEQFF
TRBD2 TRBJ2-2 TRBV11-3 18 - TGTGCCAGCAGACGGGGACTAGCGGGAGATGGCGGCACCGGGGAGCTGTTTTTT CASRRGLAGDGGTGELFF
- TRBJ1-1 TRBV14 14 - TGTGCCAGCAGCCCTGCGGGGGGCTTCGCTGAAGCTTTCTTT CASSPAGGFAEAFF